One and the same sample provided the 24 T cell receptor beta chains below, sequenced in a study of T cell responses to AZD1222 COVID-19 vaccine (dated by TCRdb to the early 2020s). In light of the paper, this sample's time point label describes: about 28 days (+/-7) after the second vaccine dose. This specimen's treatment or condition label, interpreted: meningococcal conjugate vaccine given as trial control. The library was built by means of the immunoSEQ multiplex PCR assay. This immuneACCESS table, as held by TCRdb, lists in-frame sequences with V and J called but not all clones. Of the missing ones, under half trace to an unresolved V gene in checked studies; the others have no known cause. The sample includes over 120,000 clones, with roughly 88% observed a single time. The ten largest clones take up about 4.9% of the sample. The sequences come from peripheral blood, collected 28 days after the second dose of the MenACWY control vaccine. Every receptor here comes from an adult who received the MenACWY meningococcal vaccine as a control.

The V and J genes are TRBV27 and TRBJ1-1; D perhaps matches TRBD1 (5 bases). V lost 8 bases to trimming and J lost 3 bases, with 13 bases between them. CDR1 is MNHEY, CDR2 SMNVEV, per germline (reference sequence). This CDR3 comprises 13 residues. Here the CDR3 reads CASALREDTEAFF. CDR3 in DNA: TGTGCCAGCGCTCTCAGGGAGGACACTGAAGCTTTCTTT.

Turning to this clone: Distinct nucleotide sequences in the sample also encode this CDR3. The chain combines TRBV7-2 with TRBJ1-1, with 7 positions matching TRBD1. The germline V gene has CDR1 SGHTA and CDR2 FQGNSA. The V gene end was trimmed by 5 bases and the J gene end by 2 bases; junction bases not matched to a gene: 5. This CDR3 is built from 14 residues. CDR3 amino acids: CASSPGTANTEAFF. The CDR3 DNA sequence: TGTGCCAGCAGCCCCGGGACAGCAAACACTGAAGCTTTCTTT.

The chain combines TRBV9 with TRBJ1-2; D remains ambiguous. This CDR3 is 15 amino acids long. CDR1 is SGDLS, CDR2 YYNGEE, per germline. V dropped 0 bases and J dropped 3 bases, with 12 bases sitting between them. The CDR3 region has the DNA TGTGCCAGCAGCGTAGAACCGGGGATGGACTATGGCTACACCTTC. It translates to CASSVEPGMDYGYTF.

In nucleotides, the CDR3 is TGTGCCAGCAGTTTACAGCCGAACACTGAAGCTTTCTTT. Its translation is CASSLQPNTEAFF. The V gene is TRBV11-3, the J gene TRBJ1-1; no clear D gene. CDR1 is SGHNT, CDR2 YENEEA, per germline. Trimming took off 6 bases at V and 1 base at J, with 9 bases between the two ends. The CDR3 is 13 amino acids.

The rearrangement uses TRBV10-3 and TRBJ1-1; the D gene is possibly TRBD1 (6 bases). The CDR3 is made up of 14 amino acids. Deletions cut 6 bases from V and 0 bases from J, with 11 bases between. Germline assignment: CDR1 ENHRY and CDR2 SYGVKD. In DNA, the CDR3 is TGTGCCATCAGGCCACAGGGTATGAACACTGAAGCTTTCTTT. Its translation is CAIRPQGMNTEAFF.

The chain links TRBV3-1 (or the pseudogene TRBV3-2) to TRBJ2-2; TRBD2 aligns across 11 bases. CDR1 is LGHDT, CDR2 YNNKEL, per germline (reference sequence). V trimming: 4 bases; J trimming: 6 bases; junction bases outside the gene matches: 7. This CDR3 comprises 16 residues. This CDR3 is CASSPFSGGAAGELFF. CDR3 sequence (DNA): TGTGCCAGCAGCCCCTTTAGCGGGGGGGCCGCCGGGGAGCTGTTTTTT.

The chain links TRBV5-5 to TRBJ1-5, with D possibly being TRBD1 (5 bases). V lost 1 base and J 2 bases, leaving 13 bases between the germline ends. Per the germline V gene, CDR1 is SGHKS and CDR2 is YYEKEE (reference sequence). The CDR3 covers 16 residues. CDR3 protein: CASSLYSGFGNQPQHF. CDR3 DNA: TGTGCCAGCAGCTTGTATTCAGGGTTTGGCAATCAGCCCCAGCATTTT.

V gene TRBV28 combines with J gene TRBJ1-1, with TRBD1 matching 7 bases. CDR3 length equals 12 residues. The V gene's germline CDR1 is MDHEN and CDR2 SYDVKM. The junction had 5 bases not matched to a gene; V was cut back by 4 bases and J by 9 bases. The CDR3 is CASSSLQGKAFF. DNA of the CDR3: TGTGCCAGCAGTTCGTTACAGGGGAAAGCTTTCTTT.

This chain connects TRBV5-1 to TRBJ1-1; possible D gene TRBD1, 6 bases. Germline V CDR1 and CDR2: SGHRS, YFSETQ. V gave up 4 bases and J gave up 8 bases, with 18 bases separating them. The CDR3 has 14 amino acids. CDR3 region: CASSARGGVSEAFF. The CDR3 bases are TGCGCCAGCAGCGCCAGGGGCGGTGTGTCGGAAGCTTTCTTT.

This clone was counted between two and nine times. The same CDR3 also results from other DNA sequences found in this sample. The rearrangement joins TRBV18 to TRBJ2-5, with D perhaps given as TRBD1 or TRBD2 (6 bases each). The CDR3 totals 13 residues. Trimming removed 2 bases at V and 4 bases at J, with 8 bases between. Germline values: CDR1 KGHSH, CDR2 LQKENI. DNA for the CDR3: TGTGCCAGCTCACCAGGAGGGGGAGAGACCCAGTACTTC. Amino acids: CASSPGGGETQYF.

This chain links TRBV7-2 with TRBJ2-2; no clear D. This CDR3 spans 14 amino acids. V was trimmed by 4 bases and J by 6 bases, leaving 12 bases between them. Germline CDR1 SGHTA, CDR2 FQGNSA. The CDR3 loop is CASSSLTIAGELFF. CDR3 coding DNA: TGTGCCAGCAGCTCCCTAACCATTGCCGGGGAGCTGTTTTTT.

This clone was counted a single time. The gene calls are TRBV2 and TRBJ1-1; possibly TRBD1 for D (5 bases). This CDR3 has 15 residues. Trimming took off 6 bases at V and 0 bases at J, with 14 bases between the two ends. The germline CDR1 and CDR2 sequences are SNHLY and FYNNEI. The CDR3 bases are TGTGCCAGCAGGGACCTAAGACAGTTGAACACTGAAGCTTTCTTT. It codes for CASRDLRQLNTEAFF.

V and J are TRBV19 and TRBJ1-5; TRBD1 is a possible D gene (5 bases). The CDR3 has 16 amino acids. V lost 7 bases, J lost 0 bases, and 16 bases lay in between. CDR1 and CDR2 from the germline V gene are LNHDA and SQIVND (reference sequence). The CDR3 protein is CASTARRGDSNQPQHF. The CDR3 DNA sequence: TGTGCCAGTACCGCCCGACGGGGGGATAGCAATCAGCCCCAGCATTTT.

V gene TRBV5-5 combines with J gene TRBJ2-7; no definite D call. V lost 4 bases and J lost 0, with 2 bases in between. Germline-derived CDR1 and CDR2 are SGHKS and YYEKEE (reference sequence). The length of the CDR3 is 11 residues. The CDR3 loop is CASSISYEQYF. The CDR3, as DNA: TGTGCCAGCAGCATCTCCTACGAGCAGTACTTC. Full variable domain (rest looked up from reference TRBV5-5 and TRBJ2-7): DAGVTQSPTHLIKTRGQQVTLRCSPISGHKSVSWYQQVLGQGPQFIFQYYEKEERGRGNFPDRFSARQFPNYSSELNVNALLLGDSALYLCASSISYEQYFGPGTRLTVT.

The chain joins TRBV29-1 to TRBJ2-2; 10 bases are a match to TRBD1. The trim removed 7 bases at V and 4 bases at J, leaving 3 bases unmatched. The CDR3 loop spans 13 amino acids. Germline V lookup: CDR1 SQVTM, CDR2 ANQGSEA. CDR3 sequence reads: CSAWTGGTGELFF. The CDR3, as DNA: TGCAGCGCTTGGACAGGGGGCACCGGGGAGCTGTTTTTT.

The CDR3 DNA is TGTGCCAGCAGCTTACGCGGGACAGGGCTGGTTCAAGAGACCCAGTACTTC. Its translation is CASSLRGTGLVQETQYF. The V gene is TRBV7-2, the J gene TRBJ2-5; the match to TRBD1 covers 9 bases. With 2 bases clipped from V and 2 bases from J, the junction kept 9 bases outside the gene matches. In germline, CDR1 is SGHTA, CDR2 FQGNSA. The CDR3 has 17 residues.

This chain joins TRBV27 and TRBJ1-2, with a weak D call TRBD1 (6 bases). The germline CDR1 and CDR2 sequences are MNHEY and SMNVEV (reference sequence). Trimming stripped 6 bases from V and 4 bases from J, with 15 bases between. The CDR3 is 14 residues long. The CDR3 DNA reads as TGTGCCAGCAGGTCCGGCGGGGGGCTCTATGGCTACACCTTC. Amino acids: CASRSGGGLYGYTF.

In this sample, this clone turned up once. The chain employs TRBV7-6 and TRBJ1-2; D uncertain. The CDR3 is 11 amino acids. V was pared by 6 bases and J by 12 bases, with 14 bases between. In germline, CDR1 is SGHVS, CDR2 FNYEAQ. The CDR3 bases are TGTGCCAGCAGGGCAGTCCCTGCCCACACCTTC. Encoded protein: CASRAVPAHTF.

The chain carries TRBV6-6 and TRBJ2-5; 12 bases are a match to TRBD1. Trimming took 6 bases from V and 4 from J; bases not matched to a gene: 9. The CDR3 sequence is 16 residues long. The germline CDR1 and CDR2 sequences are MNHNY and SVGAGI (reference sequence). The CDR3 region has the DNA TGTGCCAGCAGGCCGACCGGGACAGGGGGCTCAGAGACCCAGTACTTC. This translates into CASRPTGTGGSETQYF.

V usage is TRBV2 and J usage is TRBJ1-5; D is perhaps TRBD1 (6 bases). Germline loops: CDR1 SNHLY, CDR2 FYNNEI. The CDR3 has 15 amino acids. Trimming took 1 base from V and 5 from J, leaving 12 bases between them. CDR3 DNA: TGTGCCAGCAGTGAAGGCCAGGGGACCTATCAGCCCCAGCATTTT. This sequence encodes CASSEGQGTYQPQHF.

CDR3 sequence: CSVDPPPGETQYF. CDR3 nucleotide sequence: TGCAGCGTTGACCCCCCCCCGGGAGAGACCCAGTACTTC. The J gene is TRBJ2-5, the V gene TRBV29-1, with unresolved D. V lost 3 bases, J lost 4 bases, and 12 bases lay in between. CDR1 and CDR2 (germline): SQVTM, ANQGSEA. This CDR3 is 13 amino acids long.

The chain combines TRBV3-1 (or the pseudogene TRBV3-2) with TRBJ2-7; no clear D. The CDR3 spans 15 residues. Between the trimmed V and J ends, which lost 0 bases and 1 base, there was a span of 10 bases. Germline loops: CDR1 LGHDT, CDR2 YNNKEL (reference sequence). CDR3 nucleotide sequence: TGTGCCAGCAGCCAAGAGGCCGCTTTATCCTACGAGCAGTACTTC. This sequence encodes CASSQEAALSYEQYF.

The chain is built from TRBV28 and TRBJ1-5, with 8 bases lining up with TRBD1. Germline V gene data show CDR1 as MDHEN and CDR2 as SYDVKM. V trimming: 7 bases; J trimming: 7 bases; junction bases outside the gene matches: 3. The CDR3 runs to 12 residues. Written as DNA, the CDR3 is TGTGCCAGCAAGGACAGGGTACAGCCCCAGCATTTT. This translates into CASKDRVQPQHF.

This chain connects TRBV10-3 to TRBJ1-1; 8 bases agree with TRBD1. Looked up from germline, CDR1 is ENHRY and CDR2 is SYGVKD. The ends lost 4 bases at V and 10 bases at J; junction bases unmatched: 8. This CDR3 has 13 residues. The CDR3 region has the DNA TGTGCCATCAGTGCCACACAGGGGGTTGGAGCTTTCTTT. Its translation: CAISATQGVGAFF.